This TCR beta chain was profiled in a study of cytomegalovirus exposure and HLA in healthy donors. J gave up 3 bases and V 1 base, and 5 bases lay outside the gene matches. The CDR3 has 15 amino acids. CDR1 is SGHAT, CDR2 FQNNGV, per germline. PCR amplification relied on 60 Vbeta primers (plus 13 Jbeta primers). Clones were read by immunoSEQ multiplex PCR, and TCRdb kept only the in-frame ones, dropping some. This sample carries around 130,000 clones, around three fifths of them seen once, and the ten largest clones take less than 9%. V usage is TRBV11-2 and J usage is TRBJ2-7; 8 positions agree with TRBD1. The source material was PBMCs. The sequence was collected from a woman between 40 and 55 years old in good health and CMV-seropositive. CDR3 loop: CASSLGQGPHYEQYF. CDR3 sequence (DNA): TGTGCCAGCAGCTTAGGACAGGGGCCCCACTACGAGCAGTACTTC. Filled out from reference TRBV11-2 and TRBJ2-7, the complete variable domain reads EAGVAQSPRYKIIEKRQSVAFWCNPISGHATLYWYQQILGQGPKLLIQFQNNGVVDDSQLPKDRFSAERLKGVDSTLKIQPAKLEDSAVYLCASSLGQGPHYEQYFGPGTRLTVT.